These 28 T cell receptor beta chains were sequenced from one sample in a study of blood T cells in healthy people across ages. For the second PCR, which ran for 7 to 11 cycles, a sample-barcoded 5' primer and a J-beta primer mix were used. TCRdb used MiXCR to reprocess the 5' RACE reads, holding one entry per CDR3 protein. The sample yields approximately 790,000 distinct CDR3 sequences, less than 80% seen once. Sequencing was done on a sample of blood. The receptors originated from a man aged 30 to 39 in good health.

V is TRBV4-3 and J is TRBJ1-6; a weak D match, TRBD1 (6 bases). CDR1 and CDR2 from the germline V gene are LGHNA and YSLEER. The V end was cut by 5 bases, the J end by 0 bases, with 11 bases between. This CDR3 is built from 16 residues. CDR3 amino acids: CASSEGVSSYNSPLHF. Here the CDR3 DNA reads TGCGCCAGCAGCGAGGGGGTGAGCTCCTATAATTCACCCCTCCACTTT.

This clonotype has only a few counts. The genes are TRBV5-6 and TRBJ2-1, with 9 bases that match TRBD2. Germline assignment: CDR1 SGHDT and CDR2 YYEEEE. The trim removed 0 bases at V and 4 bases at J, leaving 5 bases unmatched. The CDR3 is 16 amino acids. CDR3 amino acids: CASSLAQRGVYNEQFF. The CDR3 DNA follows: TGTGCCAGCAGCTTGGCGCAGCGGGGGGTATACAATGAGCAGTTCTTC.

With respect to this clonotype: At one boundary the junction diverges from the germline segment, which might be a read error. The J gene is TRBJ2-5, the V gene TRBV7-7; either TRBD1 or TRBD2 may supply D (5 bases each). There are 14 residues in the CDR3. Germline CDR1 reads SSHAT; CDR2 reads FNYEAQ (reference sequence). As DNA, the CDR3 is TGTGCTAGCAGCCCCGGGACCCACGTAGAGACCCAGTACTTC. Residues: CASSPGTHVETQYF.

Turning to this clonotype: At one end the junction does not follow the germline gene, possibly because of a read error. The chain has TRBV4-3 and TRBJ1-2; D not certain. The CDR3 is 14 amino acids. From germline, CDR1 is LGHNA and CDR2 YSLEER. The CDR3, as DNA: TGCGTCAGCAGCCAAGATTCACAGTTCTATGGCTACACCTTC. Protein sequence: CVSSQDSQFYGYTF.

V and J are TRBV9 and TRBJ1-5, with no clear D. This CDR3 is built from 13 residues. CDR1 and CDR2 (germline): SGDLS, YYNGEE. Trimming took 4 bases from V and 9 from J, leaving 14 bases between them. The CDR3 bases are TGTGCCAGCAGCCCCGGCGGTACCGTGCCCCAGCATTTT. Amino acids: CASSPGGTVPQHF.

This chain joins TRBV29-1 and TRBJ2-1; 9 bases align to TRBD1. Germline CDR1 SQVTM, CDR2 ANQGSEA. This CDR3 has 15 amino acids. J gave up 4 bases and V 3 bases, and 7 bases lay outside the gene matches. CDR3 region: CSVEKLGQGYNEQFF. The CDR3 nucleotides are TGCAGCGTTGAGAAATTGGGACAGGGATACAATGAGCAGTTCTTC.

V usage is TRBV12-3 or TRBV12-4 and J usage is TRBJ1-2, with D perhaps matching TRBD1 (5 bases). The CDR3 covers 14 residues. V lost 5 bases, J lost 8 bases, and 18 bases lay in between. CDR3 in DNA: TGTGCCAGCAGTGGGGAGGGGCGGGTAGGAGGCTACACCTTC. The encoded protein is CASSGEGRVGGYTF.

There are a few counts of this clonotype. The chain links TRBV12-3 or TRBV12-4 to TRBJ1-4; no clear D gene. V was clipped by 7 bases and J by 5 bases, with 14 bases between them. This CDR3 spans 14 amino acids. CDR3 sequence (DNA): TGTGCCAGCACCCTGGACTTTCCCAATGAAAAACTGTTTTTT. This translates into CASTLDFPNEKLFF.

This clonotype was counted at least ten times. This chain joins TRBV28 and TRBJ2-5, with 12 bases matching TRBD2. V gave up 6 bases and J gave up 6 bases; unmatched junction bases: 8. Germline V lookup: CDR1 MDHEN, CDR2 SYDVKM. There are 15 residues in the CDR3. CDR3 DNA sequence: TGTGCCAGCAGCTTTCTAGCGGGGGGGCCAAAGACCCAGTACTTC. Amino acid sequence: CASSFLAGGPKTQYF. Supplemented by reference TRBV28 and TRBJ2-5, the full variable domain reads DVKVTQSSRYLVKRTGEKVFLECVQDMDHENMFWYRQDPGLGLRLIYFSYDVKMKEKGDIPEGYSVSREKKERFSLILESASTNQTSMYLCASSFLAGGPKTQYFGPGTRLLVL.

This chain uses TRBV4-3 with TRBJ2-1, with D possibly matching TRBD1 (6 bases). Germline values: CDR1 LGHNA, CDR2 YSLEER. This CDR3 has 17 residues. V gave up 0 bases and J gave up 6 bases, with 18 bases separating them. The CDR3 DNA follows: TGCGCCAGCAGCCAAGAACCACAGGGCCGCGGGCCCAATGAGCAGTTCTTC. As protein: CASSQEPQGRGPNEQFF.

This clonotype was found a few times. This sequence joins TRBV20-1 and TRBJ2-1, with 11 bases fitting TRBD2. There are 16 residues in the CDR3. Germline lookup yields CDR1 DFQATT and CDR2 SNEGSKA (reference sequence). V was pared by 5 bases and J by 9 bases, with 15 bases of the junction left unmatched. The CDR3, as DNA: TGCAGTGCTTCCAACCCGACTAGCGGGGTTCGTGGTGAGCAGTTCTTC. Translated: CSASNPTSGVRGEQFF.

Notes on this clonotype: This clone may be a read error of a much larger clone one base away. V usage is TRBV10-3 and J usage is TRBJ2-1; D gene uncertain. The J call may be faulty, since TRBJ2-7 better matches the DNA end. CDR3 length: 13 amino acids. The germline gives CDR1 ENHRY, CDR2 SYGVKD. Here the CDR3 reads CAISEWIYNEQYF. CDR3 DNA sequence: TGTGCCATCAGTGAGTGGATATACAATGAGCAGTACTTC.

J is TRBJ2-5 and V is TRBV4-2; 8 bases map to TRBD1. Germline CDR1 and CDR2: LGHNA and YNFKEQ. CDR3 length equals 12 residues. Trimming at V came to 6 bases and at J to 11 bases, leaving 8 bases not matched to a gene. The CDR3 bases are TGTGCCAGCAGAGGACAGGGAATTTCTCAGTACTTC. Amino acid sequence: CASRGQGISQYF.

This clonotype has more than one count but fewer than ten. CDR3 sequence (DNA): TGTGCCAGCAGCCCCGGGGGAGGCCTGAAGAAAATGAACACTGAAGCTTTCTTT. It codes for CASSPGGGLKKMNTEAFF. The chain has TRBV12-3 or TRBV12-4 and TRBJ1-1, with D maybe TRBD1 (5 bases). Between the trimmed V and J ends, which lost 6 bases and 0 bases, there was a span of 23 bases. This CDR3 has 18 amino acids.

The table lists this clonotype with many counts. CDR3 sequence reads: CASSYIAGGINEQFF. The DNA for the CDR3 is TGTGCCAGCAGTTACATAGCGGGGGGCATCAATGAGCAGTTCTTC. J is TRBJ2-1 and V is TRBV9; 10 bases agree with TRBD2. The CDR3 runs to 15 residues. V trimming: 5 bases; J trimming: 6 bases; junction bases outside the gene matches: 8. Germline values: CDR1 SGDLS, CDR2 YYNGEE. The whole variable domain, remainder taken from reference TRBV9 and TRBJ2-1, is DSGVTQTPKHLITATGQRVTLRCSPRSGDLSVYWYQQSLDQGLQFLIQYYNGEERAKGNILERFSAQQFPDLHSELNLSSLELGDSALYFCASSYIAGGINEQFFGPGTRLTVL.

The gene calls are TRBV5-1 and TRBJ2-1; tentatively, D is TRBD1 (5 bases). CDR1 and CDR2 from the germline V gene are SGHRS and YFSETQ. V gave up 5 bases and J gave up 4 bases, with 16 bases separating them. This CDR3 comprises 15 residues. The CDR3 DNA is TGCGCCAGCAGTAATACAGGTATGGAGTACAATGAGCAGTTCTTC. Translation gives CASSNTGMEYNEQFF.

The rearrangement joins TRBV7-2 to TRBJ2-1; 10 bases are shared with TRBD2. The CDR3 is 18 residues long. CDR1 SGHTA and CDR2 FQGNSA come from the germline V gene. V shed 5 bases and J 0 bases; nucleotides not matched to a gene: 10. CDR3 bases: TGTGCCAGCAGCCCCTATAGCGGGGGGACCAACTCCTACAATGAGCAGTTCTTC. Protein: CASSPYSGGTNSYNEQFF.

CDR3 loop: CASRTGLKEKLFF. Here the CDR3 DNA reads TGTGCCAGCCGGACAGGGTTGAAAGAAAAACTGTTTTTT. The chain is built from TRBV7-9 and TRBJ1-4; 8 bases fit TRBD1. With V trimmed by 8 bases and J by 8 bases, 7 bases remained unmatched. This CDR3 comprises 13 residues. Per the germline V gene, CDR1 is SEHNR and CDR2 is FQNEAQ (reference sequence).

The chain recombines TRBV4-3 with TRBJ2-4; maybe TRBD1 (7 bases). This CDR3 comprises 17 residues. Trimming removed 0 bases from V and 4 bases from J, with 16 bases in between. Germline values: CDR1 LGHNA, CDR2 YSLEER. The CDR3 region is CASSQDLGGTVKNIQYF. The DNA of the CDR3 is TGCGCCAGCAGCCAAGATCTTGGAGGGACAGTAAAAAACATTCAGTACTTC.

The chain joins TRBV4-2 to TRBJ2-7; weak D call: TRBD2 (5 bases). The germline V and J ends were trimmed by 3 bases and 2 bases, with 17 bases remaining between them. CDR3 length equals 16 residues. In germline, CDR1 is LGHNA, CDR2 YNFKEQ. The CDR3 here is CASSQEEMGSPYEQYF. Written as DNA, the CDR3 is TGTGCCAGCAGCCAGGAGGAGATGGGAAGCCCCTACGAGCAGTACTTC.

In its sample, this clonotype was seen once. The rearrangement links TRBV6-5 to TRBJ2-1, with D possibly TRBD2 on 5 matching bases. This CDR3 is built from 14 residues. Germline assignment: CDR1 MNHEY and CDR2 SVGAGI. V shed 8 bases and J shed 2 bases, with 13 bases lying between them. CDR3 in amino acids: CASERGYPYNEQFF. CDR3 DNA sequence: TGTGCCAGCGAGCGCGGGTACCCCTACAATGAGCAGTTCTTC.

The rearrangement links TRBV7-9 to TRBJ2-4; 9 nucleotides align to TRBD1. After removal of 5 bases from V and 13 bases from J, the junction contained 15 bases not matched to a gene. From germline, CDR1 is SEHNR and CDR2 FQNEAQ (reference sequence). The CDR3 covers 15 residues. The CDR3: CASSPRGQGFGEQYF. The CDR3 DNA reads TGTGCCAGCAGCCCACGTGGACAGGGGTTTGGGGAGCAGTACTTC.

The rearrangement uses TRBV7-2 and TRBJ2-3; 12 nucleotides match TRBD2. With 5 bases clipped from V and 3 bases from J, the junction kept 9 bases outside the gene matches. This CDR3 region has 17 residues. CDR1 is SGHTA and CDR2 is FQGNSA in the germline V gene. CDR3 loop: CASSVNLLAGGTDTQYF. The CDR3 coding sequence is TGTGCCAGCAGCGTCAACCTACTAGCGGGGGGAACAGATACGCAGTATTTT.

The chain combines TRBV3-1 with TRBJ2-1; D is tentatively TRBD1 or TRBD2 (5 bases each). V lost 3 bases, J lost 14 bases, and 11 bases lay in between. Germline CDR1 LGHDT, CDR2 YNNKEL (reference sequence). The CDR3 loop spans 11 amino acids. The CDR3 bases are TGTGCCAGCAGCCATGGGGGAGTTGAGTTCTTC. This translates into CASSHGGVEFF.

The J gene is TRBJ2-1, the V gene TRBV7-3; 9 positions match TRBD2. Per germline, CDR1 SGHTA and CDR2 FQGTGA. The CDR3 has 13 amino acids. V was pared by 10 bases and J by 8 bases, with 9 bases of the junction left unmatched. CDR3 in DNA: TGTGCCACATCTAGCGGGGTAGGGCATGAGCAGTTCTTC. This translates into CATSSGVGHEQFF.

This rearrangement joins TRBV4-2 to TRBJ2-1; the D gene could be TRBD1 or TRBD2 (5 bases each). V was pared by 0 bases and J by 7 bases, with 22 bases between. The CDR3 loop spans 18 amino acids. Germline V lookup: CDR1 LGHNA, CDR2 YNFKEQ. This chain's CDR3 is CASSQDLVRVRKGNEQFF. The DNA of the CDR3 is TGTGCCAGCAGCCAAGATTTGGTGAGGGTGAGGAAGGGGAATGAGCAGTTCTTC.

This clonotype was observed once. DNA for the CDR3: TGTGCCAGCAGTGGGGAGGGTCATAACTATGGCTACACCTTC. Translating gives CASSGEGHNYGYTF. This chain joins TRBV9 and TRBJ1-2; D ambiguous. This CDR3 has 14 residues. In germline, CDR1 is SGDLS, CDR2 YYNGEE. V was pared by 5 bases and J by 1 base, with 12 bases between.

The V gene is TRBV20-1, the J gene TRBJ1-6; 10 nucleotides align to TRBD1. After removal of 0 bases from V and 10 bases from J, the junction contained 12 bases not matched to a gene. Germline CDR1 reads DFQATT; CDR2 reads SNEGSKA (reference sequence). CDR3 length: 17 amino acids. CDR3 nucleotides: TGCAGTGCTAGAGATCTCGTGACAGGGGGCGAGTCGTCACCCCTCCACTTT. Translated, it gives CSARDLVTGGESSPLHF.